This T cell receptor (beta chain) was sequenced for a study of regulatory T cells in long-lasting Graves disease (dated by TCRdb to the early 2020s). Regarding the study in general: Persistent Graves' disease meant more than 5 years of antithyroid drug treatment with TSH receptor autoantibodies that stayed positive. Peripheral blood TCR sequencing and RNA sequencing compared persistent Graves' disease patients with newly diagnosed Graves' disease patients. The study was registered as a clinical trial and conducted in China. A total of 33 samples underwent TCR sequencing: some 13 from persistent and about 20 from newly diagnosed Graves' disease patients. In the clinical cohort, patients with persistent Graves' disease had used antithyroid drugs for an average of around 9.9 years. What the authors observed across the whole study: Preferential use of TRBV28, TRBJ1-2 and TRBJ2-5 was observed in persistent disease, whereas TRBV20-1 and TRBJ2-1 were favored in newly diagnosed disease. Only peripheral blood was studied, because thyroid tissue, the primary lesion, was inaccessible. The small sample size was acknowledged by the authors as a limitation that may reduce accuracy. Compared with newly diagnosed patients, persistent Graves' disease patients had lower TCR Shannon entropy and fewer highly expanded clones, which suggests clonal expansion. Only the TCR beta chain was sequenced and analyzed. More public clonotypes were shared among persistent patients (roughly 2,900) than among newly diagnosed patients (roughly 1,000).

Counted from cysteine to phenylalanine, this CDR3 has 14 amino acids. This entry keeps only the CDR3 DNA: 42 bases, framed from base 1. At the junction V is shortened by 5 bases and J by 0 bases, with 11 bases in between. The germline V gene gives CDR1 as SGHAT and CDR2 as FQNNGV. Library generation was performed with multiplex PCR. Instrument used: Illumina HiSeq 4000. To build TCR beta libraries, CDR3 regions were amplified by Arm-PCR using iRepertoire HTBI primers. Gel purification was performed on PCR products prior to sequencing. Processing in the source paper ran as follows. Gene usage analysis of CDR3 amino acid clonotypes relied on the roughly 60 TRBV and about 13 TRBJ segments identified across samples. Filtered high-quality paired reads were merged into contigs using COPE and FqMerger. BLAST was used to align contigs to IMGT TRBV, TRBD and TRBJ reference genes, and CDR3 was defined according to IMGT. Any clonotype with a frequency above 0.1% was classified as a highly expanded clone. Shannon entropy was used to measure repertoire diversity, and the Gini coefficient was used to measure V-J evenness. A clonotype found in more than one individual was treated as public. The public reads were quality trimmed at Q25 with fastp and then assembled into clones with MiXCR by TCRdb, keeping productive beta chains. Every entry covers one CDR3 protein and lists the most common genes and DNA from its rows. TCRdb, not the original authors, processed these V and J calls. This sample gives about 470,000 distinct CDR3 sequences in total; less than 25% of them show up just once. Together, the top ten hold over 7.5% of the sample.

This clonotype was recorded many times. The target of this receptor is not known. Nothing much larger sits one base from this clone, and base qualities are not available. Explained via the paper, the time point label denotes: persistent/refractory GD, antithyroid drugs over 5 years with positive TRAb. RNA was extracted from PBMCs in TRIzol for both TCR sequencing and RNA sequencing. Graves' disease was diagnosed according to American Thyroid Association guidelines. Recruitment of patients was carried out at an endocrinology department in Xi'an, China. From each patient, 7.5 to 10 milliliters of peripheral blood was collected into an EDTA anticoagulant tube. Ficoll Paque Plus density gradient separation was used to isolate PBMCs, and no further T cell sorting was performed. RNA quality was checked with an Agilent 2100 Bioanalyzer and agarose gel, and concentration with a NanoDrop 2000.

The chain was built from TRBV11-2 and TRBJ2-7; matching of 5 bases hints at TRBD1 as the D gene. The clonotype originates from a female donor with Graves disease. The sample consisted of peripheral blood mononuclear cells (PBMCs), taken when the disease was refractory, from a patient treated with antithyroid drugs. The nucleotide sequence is TGTGCCAGCAGCCCACAGGAGAGCTCCTACGAGCAGTACTTC. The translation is CASSPQESSYEQYF.